A selection of T cell receptor beta chains follows, all from one sample in a study of blood T cell repertoires in COVID-19. Measured with immunoSEQ multiplex PCR; TCRdb has only the in-frame clones, and not every one. In the table there are around 30,000 clones, more than 70% of which are singletons. The sequenced sample was peripheral blood. These receptors originate from a woman aged 40 to 50 with active or convalescent COVID-19. Both conserved end residues are part of each CDR3. D genes are given only for firm matches. Some rows have no size entry. The others give once, few or many, or a class for an expanded clone.

V gene	D gene	clone size	CDR3 length	J gene	CDR3 DNA	CDR3 protein
TRBV29-1	-	-	14	TRBJ2-2	TGCAGCGTTGCGGGCAGGGGAGAGGGCGGGGAGCTGTTTTTT	CSVAGRGEGGELFF
TRBV27	-	few	13	TRBJ1-5	TGTGCCAGCAGTTTAACCGTCGGTCAGCCCCAGCATTTT	CASSLTVGQPQHF
TRBV20-1	-	-	11	TRBJ2-7	TGCAGTGTCTACCAGGGTTACGAGCAGTACTTC	CSVYQGYEQYF
TRBV29-1	TRBD1	-	16	TRBJ1-2	TGCAGCGTTGAATTCGACAGGGTATGGGGCCTTTATGGCTACACCTTC	CSVEFDRVWGLYGYTF
TRBV2	-	-	13	TRBJ2-7	TGTGCCAGCAGTGAAGGGCGGCAGTACGAGCAGTACTTC	CASSEGRQYEQYF
TRBV6-5	-	-	12	TRBJ1-5	TGTGCCAGCACCTCGCTGGGCCAGCCCCAGCATTTT	CASTSLGQPQHF
TRBV7-2	TRBD1	-	18	TRBJ1-1	TGTGCCAGCAGCTTAGTGCGGACAGGGGCCCTTACGAACACTGAAGCTTTCTTT	CASSLVRTGALTNTEAFF
TRBV5-1	TRBD1	-	17	TRBJ1-5	TGCGCCAGCAGTCCTACGTCTAGGACAGGGGAGCATCAGCCCCAGCATTTT	CASSPTSRTGEHQPQHF
TRBV14	-	-	15	TRBJ1-1	TGTGCCAGCAGCCAAAGAGTCGCAGGGAACACTGAAGCTTTCTTT	CASSQRVAGNTEAFF
TRBV7-9	TRBD1	-	15	TRBJ1-6	TGTGCCAGCAGCTCACCACAGGGGACGAGTTCACCCCTCCACTTT	CASSSPQGTSSPLHF
TRBV7-3	-	-	13	TRBJ2-7	TGTGCCAGCAGCCTAACCCCCCATTCCGAGCAGTACTTC	CASSLTPHSEQYF
TRBV6-6	-	-	12	TRBJ2-1	TGTGCAACTGCGCTCAGGGGCTATGAGCAGTTCTTC	CATALRGYEQFF
TRBV19	TRBD1	-	16	TRBJ2-1	TGTGCCAGTACCCGAGGCCGGGACAGGAGGTACAATGAGCAGTTCTTC	CASTRGRDRRYNEQFF
TRBV7-3	TRBD1	few	15	TRBJ1-2	TGTGCCAGCAGCTTAGCGGCAGGGGGCGCAGAGGGCTACACCTTC	CASSLAAGGAEGYTF
TRBV19	-	-	13	TRBJ1-1	TGTGCCAGTAGTAACGCGCCCTACACTGAAGCTTTCTTT	CASSNAPYTEAFF
TRBV2	-	-	12	TRBJ2-2	TGTGCCAGCGTCGCGGACACCGGGGAGCTGTTTTTT	CASVADTGELFF
TRBV6-4	TRBD1	-	14	TRBJ2-7	TGTGCCGGCACCGGGACAGGGGGCTCCTACGAGCAGTACTTC	CAGTGTGGSYEQYF
TRBV6-1	-	-	12	TRBJ2-3	TGTGCCAGCAGCCTAACGGGAGATACGCAGTATTTT	CASSLTGDTQYF
TRBV11-2	-	-	13	TRBJ1-5	TGTGCCAGCAGCTTATGGGAGAATCAGCCCCAGCATTTT	CASSLWENQPQHF
TRBV11-3	TRBD2	-	18	TRBJ2-1	TGTGCCAGCAGCCCGGTCCGGGGAGCGGGGAGCTCCTACAATGAGCAGTTCTTC	CASSPVRGAGSSYNEQFF
TRBV4-3	-	-	14	TRBJ2-5	TGCGCCAGCAGCCAAGTACGGACTCGCGGAGACCAGTACTTC	CASSQVRTRGDQYF
TRBV19	TRBD1	-	14	TRBJ1-5	TGTGCCAGTAGTCCACAGGGGACAAATCAGCCCCAGCATTTT	CASSPQGTNQPQHF
TRBV3-1/TRBV3-2	TRBD2	-	14	TRBJ2-7	TGTGCCAGCAGACTAGCGGGGCGATCCTACGAGCAGTACTTC	CASRLAGRSYEQYF
TRBV6-5	-	-	15	TRBJ1-1	TGTGCCAGCAGTTACACAGGGAGCGGGGGCACTGAAGCTTTCTTT	CASSYTGSGGTEAFF
TRBV19	-	-	14	TRBJ1-5	TGTGCCAGTAGTATACAGGGTTCCCAACAGCCCCAGCATTTT	CASSIQGSQQPQHF
TRBV9	-	-	15	TRBJ2-7	TGTGCCAGCAGCGTAGCGGTCGGGAGAACCTACGAGCAGTACTTC	CASSVAVGRTYEQYF
TRBV5-1	TRBD1	-	14	TRBJ2-7	TGCGCCAGCAGGGTGGGACAGGGGCCGGACGAGCAGTACTTC	CASRVGQGPDEQYF
TRBV4-2	TRBD1	-	15	TRBJ1-5	TGTGCCAGCAGCCAATCACATCAGGGGGTCGAGCCCCAGCATTTT	CASSQSHQGVEPQHF
TRBV18	TRBD1	-	14	TRBJ1-2	TGTGCCAGCTCACCCTCAGGGGGGCACTATGGCTACACCTTC	CASSPSGGHYGYTF
TRBV15	-	-	15	TRBJ1-5	TGTGCCACCAGCACCGACCAGGGGAGGGGTCAGCCCCAGCATTTT	CATSTDQGRGQPQHF
TRBV7-2	TRBD2	once	15	TRBJ2-3	TGTGCCAGCAGCCCCCCGGGACTAGCTCGAGATACGCAGTATTTT	CASSPPGLARDTQYF
TRBV6-6	TRBD1	-	17	TRBJ2-1	TGTGCCAGCAGTCACGGACCCGGGACAGGGGGCTACAATGAGCAGTTCTTC	CASSHGPGTGGYNEQFF
TRBV6-6	TRBD2	-	15	TRBJ2-1	TGTGCCAGCAGTTTTATAGCGGGAGGAAGCGATGAGCAGTTCTTC	CASSFIAGGSDEQFF
TRBV2	-	-	15	TRBJ1-2	TGTGCCAGCAGTGGAGACCCGGGATTCAACTATGGCTACACCTTC	CASSGDPGFNYGYTF
TRBV28	TRBD2	-	17	TRBJ2-3	TGTGCCAGCGCCGCGGGGCTAGCGGGAGGGCCTGTGGATACGCAGTATTTT	CASAAGLAGGPVDTQYF
TRBV28	TRBD1	-	14	TRBJ1-5	TGTGCCAGCAGTTTTAGGGGGCGGAATCAGCCCCAGCATTTT	CASSFRGRNQPQHF
TRBV9	-	-	15	TRBJ1-6	TGTGCCAGCACCGCCGGGAACCTCCATAATTCACCCCTCCACTTT	CASTAGNLHNSPLHF
TRBV7-2	-	-	11	TRBJ2-7	TGTGCCGTTAGCCTCTCCTACGAGCAGTACTTC	CAVSLSYEQYF
TRBV9	-	-	15	TRBJ1-1	TGTGCCAGCAGCGTAGGATCAGCCGGGGGGACTGAAGCTTTCTTT	CASSVGSAGGTEAFF
TRBV6-6	TRBD2	-	15	TRBJ2-3	TGTGCCAGCAGCGCCACGCGGGGGAGCACAGATACGCAGTATTTT	CASSATRGSTDTQYF
TRBV20-1	TRBD2	-	14	TRBJ2-1	TGCAGTGCTAGTACGGGAGGATTCGACAATGAGCAGTTCTTC	CSASTGGFDNEQFF
TRBV27	-	-	14	TRBJ2-7	TGTGCCAGCCGCTTGGGGCGGTCCTCCTACGAGCAGTACTTC	CASRLGRSSYEQYF
TRBV6-5	TRBD1	-	14	TRBJ1-5	TGTGCCAGCAAGCCTGGGACAGCCAATCAGCCCCAGCATTTT	CASKPGTANQPQHF
TRBV7-2	TRBD1	once	14	TRBJ1-1	TGTGCCAGCAGCGAGAACAGGGGTAGGACTGAAGCTTTCTTT	CASSENRGRTEAFF
TRBV6-5	TRBD1	-	14	TRBJ1-5	TGTGCCAGCAGCAGAGACAGGGTTCATCAGCCCCAGCATTTT	CASSRDRVHQPQHF
TRBV29-1	-	-	13	TRBJ1-1	TGCAGCGTTTTCGGCAGGCCCTACACTGAAGCTTTCTTT	CSVFGRPYTEAFF
TRBV7-9	-	-	14	TRBJ1-1	TGTGCCAGCAGCTTATCGACAGCCAACAAGCAAGCTTTCTTT	CASSLSTANKQAFF
TRBV12-3/TRBV12-4	-	-	11	TRBJ1-2	TGTGCCAGCAGTTTAGGGCGGGGCTACACCTTC	CASSLGRGYTF
TRBV11-2	-	once	15	TRBJ1-2	TGTGCCAGCAGCTTAGATCTACAGGGCCTCTATGGCTACACCTTC	CASSLDLQGLYGYTF
TRBV11-3	-	-	12	TRBJ1-1	TGTGCCAGCAGCCCTGGAGGAACTGAAGCTTTCTTT	CASSPGGTEAFF
TRBV5-1	TRBD1	-	15	TRBJ2-7	TGCGCCAGCAGCAGTACCCGGGACAGGGCCTACGAGCAGTACTTC	CASSSTRDRAYEQYF
TRBV20-1	-	few	11	TRBJ1-5	TGCAGTGCTAGTCACGGGGATCCCCAGCATTTT	CSASHGDPQHF
TRBV4-1	-	-	15	TRBJ2-3	TGCGCCAGCAGCCTGGCTCCGGGGGGCACAGATACGCAGTATTTT	CASSLAPGGTDTQYF
TRBV25-1	TRBD2	-	15	TRBJ2-1	TGTGCCAGCAGTGCCACTAGCGGGGGTCAGGGTGAGCAGTTCTTC	CASSATSGGQGEQFF